These T cell receptor gamma chains were read from a single sample in a study of γδ T cells in repeated Plasmodium falciparum infection. TCRdb reprocessed the multiplex PCR reads using CATT. The data contain 30,000 or so gamma-chain clones, more than 1.4% of them singletons. Sequencing used gamma-delta T cells from blood. The receptors here all came from a pool of human donors (malaria-infected and uninfected, not separated). Each CDR3 is given with its conserved first and last residue.

>TRGV3|TRGJ1/TRGJ2|13
CATWDRQRYKKLF
>TRGV9|TRGJ1/TRGJ2|12
CALWKGPDKKLF
>TRGV9|TRGJP|17
CALWEVPIYLGKKIKVF
>TRGV2|TRGJ1/TRGJ2|13
CATWEKCGYKKLF
>TRGV8|TRGJ1/TRGJ2|14
CATWARTRYYKKLF
>TRGV9|TRGJP|16
CALWEPQELGKKIKVF
>TRGV9|TRGJP|13
CALWEVRKKIKVF
>TRGV9|TRGJP|16
CALWEAGGLGKKIKVF
>TRGV2|TRGJP2|14
CATWDGPGDWIKTF
>TRGV2|TRGJ1/TRGJ2|10
CATWDVKKLF
>TRGV9|TRGJ1/TRGJ2|15
CALWEIFTNYYKKLF
>TRGV9|TRGJP1|15
CALWEVHATGWFKIF
>TRGV8|TRGJP1|13
CATWDLAGWFKIF
>TRGV2|TRGJ1/TRGJ2|13
CATWDVVSYKKLF
>TRGV2|TRGJ1/TRGJ2|11
CATWDGLKKLF
>TRGV4|TRGJ1/TRGJ2|12
CATWVQSYKKLF
>TRGV4|TRGJ1/TRGJ2|13
CATWDVWYYKKLF
>TRGV9|TRGJP|18
CALWEVLPQELGKKIKVF
>TRGV3|TRGJP2|12
CATWDRDWIKTF
>TRGV9|TRGJ1/TRGJ2|13
CALWEPNYYKKLF
>TRGV2|TRGJ1/TRGJ2|11
CATWDGPSKLF
>TRGV4|TRGJ1/TRGJ2|13
CATWGRVYYKKLF
>TRGV5|TRGJP|17
CATWDRPQELGKKIKVF
>TRGV2|TRGJ1/TRGJ2|14
CATWDGPTYYKKLF